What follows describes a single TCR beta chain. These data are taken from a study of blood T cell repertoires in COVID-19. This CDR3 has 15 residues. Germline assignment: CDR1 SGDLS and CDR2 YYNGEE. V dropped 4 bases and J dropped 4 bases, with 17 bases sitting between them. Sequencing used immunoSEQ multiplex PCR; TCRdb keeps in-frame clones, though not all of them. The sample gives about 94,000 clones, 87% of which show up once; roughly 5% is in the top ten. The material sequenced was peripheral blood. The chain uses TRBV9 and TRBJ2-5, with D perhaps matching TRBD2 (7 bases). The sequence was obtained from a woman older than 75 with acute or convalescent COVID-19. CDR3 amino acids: CASSLGGQGGETQYF. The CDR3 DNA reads TGTGCCAGCAGCCTCGGGGGGCAGGGAGGAGAGACCCAGTACTTC. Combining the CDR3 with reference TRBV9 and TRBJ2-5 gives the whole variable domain DSGVTQTPKHLITATGQRVTLRCSPRSGDLSVYWYQQSLDQGLQFLIQYYNGEERAKGNILERFSAQQFPDLHSELNLSSLELGDSALYFCASSLGGQGGETQYFGPGTRLLVL.